These 9 T cell receptor beta chains came from one sample sequenced in a study of blood T cell repertoires in COVID-19. The repertoire was sequenced with immunoSEQ multiplex PCR; TCRdb's copy has only in-frame clones and lacks some. The sample has 100,000 to 150,000 clones, 80% to 90% seen once; the top ten hold 2.5%. Sequenced sample: peripheral blood. The receptors derive from a man aged 50-60 years with active COVID-19.

A word on this clone: Mismatch with germline at one junction end may stem from a read error. DNA for the CDR3: TGTGCCAGCAGTTCATGGACTAGCGGGCTGATCTACGGGCAGTACTTC. Its protein product is CASSSWTSGLIYGQYF. The J gene is TRBJ2-7, the V gene TRBV27; 11 nucleotides match TRBD2. The CDR3 spans 16 residues. Germline CDR1 MNHEY, CDR2 SMNVEV (reference sequence).

The chain joins TRBV19 to TRBJ1-2; TRBD1 aligns across 7 bases. Germline CDR1 and CDR2: LNHDA and SQIVND (reference sequence). This CDR3 has 13 amino acids. Unmatched junction bases numbered 8, after V lost 5 bases and J lost 8 bases. The CDR3: CASSVQYRGGYTF. CDR3 nucleotides: TGTGCCAGTAGTGTCCAATACAGGGGCGGCTACACCTTC.

The rearrangement uses TRBV3-1 (or the pseudogene TRBV3-2) and TRBJ1-1; D unresolved. Germline assignment: CDR1 LGHDT and CDR2 YNNKEL (reference sequence). With 6 bases removed from V and 10 bases from J, the gap between germline ends came to 21 bases. CDR3 size: 14 residues. The DNA for the CDR3 is TGTGCCAGCAGGCAATCTGAGGGCCACCCCGGAGCTTTCTTT. Encoded protein: CASRQSEGHPGAFF.

The rearrangement links TRBV6-5 to TRBJ1-6; TRBD1 aligns across 9 bases. CDR1 is MNHEY and CDR2 is SVGAGI in the germline V gene. This CDR3 contains 14 residues. After removal of 4 bases from V and 10 bases from J, the junction contained 5 bases not matched to a gene. The CDR3 DNA reads TGTGCCAGCAGTTGGCGACAGGGGGTATCACCCCTCCACTTT. Translated, it gives CASSWRQGVSPLHF.

The chain combines TRBV20-1 with TRBJ1-5; weak D call: TRBD1 (6 bases). The CDR3 is 15 residues long. Germline V gene lookup returns CDR1 DFQATT and CDR2 SNEGSKA (reference sequence). The V and J ends lost 3 bases and 4 bases respectively, with 16 bases between them. The CDR3 region has the DNA TGCAGTGCTAGTGTCGGCCAGGGGTCGAATCAGCCCCAGCATTTT. Encoded protein: CSASVGQGSNQPQHF.

To note about this clone: At one boundary the junction diverges from the germline segment, which might be a read error. The chain recombines TRBV7-9 with TRBJ2-5, with 13 positions matching TRBD2. CDR3 length equals 13 residues. Looked up from germline, CDR1 is SEHNR and CDR2 is FQNEAQ (reference sequence). The CDR3 spells CASSHLTSGGTNF. The CDR3 DNA reads TGTGCCAGCAGCCATCTGACTAGCGGGGGGACCAACTTC.

The rearrangement joins TRBV7-9 to TRBJ1-1; D is possibly TRBD1 (6 bases). The CDR3 has 11 residues. Germline values: CDR1 SEHNR, CDR2 FQNEAQ (reference sequence). With 6 bases removed from V and 8 bases from J, the gap between germline ends came to 10 bases. The CDR3: CASSLDREAFF. The DNA for the CDR3 is TGTGCCAGCAGTCTTGACAGGGAAGCTTTCTTT.

The rearrangement uses TRBV18 and TRBJ1-2; D might be TRBD1 (5 bases). CDR1 is KGHSH, CDR2 LQKENI, per germline. V was clipped by 5 bases and J by 8 bases, with 18 bases between them. The CDR3 is 14 amino acids. CDR3 in DNA: TGTGCCAGCTCAAATACAGGAAGGGAAGGGGGCTACACCTTC. This translates into CASSNTGREGGYTF.

V gene TRBV2 combines with J gene TRBJ1-1; 8 positions agree with TRBD1. J was trimmed by 1 base and V by 6 bases; bases with no gene match: 4. This CDR3 comprises 14 residues. Germline loops: CDR1 SNHLY, CDR2 FYNNEI. The chain's CDR3 is CASRTQGENTEAFF. The CDR3 DNA sequence: TGTGCCAGCAGAACACAGGGGGAGAACACTGAAGCTTTCTTT.